In this sample, the clone carrying this T cell receptor (beta chain) turned up a few times. The data stem from a study of T-cell reconstitution after alpha-beta-depleted transplantation in children. Unique molecular identifiers were used to barcode this TCRbeta library. In TCRdb, the PCR reads were re-called with MiXCR into one record per CDR3 protein. The sample lists 100,000 or so distinct CDR3 sequences; about 22% were seen once. Germline V lookup: CDR1 ENHRY, CDR2 SYGVKD. J gave up 4 bases and V 3 bases, and 14 bases lay outside the gene matches. This CDR3 is built from 18 residues. The TCR was taken from a boy between 2 and 10 years old with acute lymphoblastic leukemia, due to receive a stem cell transplant. The source material was PBMCs, sampled before TCRalphabeta/CD19-depleted stem cell transplant. The chain employs TRBV10-3 and TRBJ2-4, with 8 bases identical to TRBD2. This CDR3 is CAISESGTGTRMKNIQYF. The DNA for the CDR3 is TGTGCCATCAGTGAAAGTGGTACCGGGACTAGGATGAAAAACATTCAGTACTTC.